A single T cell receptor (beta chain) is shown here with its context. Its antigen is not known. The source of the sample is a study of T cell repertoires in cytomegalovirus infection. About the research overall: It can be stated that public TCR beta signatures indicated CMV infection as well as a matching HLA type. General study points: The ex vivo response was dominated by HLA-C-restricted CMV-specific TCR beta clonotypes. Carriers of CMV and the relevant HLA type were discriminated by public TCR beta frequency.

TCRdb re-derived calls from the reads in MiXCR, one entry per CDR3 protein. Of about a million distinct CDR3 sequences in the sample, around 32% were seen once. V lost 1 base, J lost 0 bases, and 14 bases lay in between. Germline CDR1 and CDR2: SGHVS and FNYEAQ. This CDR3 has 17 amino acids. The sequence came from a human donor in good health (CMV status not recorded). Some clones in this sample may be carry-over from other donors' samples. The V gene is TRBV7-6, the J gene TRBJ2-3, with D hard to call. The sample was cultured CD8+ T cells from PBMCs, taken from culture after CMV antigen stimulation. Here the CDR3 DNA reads TGTGCCAGCAGCTTAGGCAGTGCCAGTTCTAGCACAGATACGCAGTATTTT. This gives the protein CASSLGSASSSTDTQYF.